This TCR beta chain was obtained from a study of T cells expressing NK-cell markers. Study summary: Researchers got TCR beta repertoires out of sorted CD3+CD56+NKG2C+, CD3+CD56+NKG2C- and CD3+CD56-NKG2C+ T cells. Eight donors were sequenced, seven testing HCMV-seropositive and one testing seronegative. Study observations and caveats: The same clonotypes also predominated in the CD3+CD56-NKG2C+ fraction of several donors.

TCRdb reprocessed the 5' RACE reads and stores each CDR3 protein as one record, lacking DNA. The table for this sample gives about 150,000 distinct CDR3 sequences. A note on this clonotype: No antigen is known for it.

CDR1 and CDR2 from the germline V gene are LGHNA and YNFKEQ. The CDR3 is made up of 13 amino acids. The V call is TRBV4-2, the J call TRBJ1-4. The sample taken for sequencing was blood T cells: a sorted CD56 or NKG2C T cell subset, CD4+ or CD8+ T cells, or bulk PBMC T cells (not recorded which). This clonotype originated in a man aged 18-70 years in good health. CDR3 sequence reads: CASSQPTSEKLFF.